One T cell receptor beta chain is described in this entry. Its antigen remains unknown. The sample is drawn from a study of post-analysis software for immune sequencing data. The authors incorporated unique molecular identifiers into the TCR beta cDNA libraries. T cells numbering roughly 1 to 10 million yielded some 500,000 cDNA molecules. TCRdb used MiXCR to reprocess the PCR reads, holding one entry per CDR3 protein. This sample has 750,000 to 950,000 distinct CDR3 sequences, with about 50% found just once. General study findings and limits: Compared with controls, patients had more of about 5 TRBV segments, including TRBV5-6, TRBV5-1 and TRBV20-1. There was significantly lower normalized Chao1 diversity in multiple sclerosis patients than in controls.

The CDR3 runs 14 residues. The V segment lost 4 bases and the J segment 1 base; nucleotides outside the gene matches: 3. The sequencing input was blood. The chain carries TRBV12-3 or TRBV12-4 and TRBJ1-1, with 7 bases aligning to TRBD1. The receptor comes from a girl aged 10 to 17 with multiple sclerosis. This CDR3 reads CASSSTGWNTEAFF. The DNA for the CDR3 is TGTGCCAGCAGTTCGACAGGGTGGAACACTGAAGCTTTCTTT.